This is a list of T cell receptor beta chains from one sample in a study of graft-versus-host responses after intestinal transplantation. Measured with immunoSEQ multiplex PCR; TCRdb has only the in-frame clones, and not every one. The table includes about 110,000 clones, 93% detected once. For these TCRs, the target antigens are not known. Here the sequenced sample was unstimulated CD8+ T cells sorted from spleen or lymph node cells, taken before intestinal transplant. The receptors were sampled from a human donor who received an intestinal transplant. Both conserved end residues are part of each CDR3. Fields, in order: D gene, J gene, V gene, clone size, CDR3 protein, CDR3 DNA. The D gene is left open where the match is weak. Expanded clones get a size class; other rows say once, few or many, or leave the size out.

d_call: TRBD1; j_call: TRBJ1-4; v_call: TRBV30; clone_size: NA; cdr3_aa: CASDRGSHNEKLFF; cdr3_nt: TGTGCCTCGGACAGGGGGAGCCATAATGAAAAACTGTTTTTT
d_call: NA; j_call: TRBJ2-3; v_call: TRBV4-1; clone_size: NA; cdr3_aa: CASSQEGQGEMDTQYF; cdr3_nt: TGCGCCAGCAGCCAAGAAGGTCAGGGAGAAATGGATACGCAGTATTTT
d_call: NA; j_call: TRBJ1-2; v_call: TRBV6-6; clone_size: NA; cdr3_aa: CASSSPGSGGYGYTF; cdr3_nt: TGTGCCAGCAGTTCTCCCGGATCCGGTGGGTATGGCTACACCTTC
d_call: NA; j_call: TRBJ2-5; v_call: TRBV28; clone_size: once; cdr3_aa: CATLVQGQETQYF; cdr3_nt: TGTGCCACTCTGGTCCAGGGACAAGAGACCCAGTACTTC
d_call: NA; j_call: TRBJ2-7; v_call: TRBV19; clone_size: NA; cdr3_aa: CASSMAHSYEQYF; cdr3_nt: TGTGCCAGTAGTATGGCTCACTCCTACGAGCAGTACTTC
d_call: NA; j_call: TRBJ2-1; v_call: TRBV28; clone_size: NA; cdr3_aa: CASKPGLFLNEQFF; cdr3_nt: TGTGCCAGCAAACCGGGACTTTTCCTCAATGAGCAGTTCTTC
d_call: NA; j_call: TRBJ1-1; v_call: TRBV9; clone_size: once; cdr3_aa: CASSDDPSGEIQEADTEAFF; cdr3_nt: TGTGCCAGCAGCGACGACCCGAGTGGGGAGATTCAAGAAGCGGACACTGAAGCTTTCTTT
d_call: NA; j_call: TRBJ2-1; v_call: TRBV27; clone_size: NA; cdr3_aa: CASSLQGQSNEQFF; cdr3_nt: TGTGCCAGCAGTTTACAGGGGCAGTCTAATGAGCAGTTCTTC
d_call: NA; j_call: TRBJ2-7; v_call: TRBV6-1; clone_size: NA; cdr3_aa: CASSPRETYEQYF; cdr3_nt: TGTGCCAGCAGCCCTAGGGAGACCTACGAGCAGTACTTC
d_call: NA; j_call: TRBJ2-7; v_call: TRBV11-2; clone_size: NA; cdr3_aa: CASSLGAGEQYF; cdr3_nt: TGTGCCAGCAGCTTAGGGGCGGGGGAGCAGTACTTC
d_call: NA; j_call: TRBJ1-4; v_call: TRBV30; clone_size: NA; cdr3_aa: CAWSWGGSAEKLFF; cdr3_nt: TGTGCCTGGAGTTGGGGGGGGAGCGCTGAAAAACTGTTTTTT
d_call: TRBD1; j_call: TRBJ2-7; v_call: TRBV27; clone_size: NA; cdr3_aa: CASSPGTGGRQQYF; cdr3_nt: TGTGCCAGCAGTCCGGGGACAGGGGGCCGCCAGCAGTACTTC
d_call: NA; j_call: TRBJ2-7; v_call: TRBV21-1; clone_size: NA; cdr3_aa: CASKVWRNPREQYF; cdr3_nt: TGTGCCAGCAAAGTCTGGCGCAATCCAAGGGAGCAGTACTTC
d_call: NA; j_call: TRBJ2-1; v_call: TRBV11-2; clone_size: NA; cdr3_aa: CASSPPLSGHNEQFF; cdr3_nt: TGTGCCAGCAGCCCCCCCCTGAGCGGACACAATGAGCAGTTCTTC
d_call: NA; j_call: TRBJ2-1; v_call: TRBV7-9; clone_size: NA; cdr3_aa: CASSLGANEQFF; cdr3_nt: TGTGCCAGCAGCTTAGGGGCTAATGAGCAGTTCTTC
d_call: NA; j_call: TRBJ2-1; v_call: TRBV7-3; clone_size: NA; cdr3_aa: CASSYNNEQFF; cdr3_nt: TGTGCCAGCAGCTACAACAATGAGCAGTTCTTC
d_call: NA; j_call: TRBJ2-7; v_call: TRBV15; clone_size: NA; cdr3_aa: CATSGREGEQYF; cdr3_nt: TGTGCCACCAGCGGGCGGGAAGGCGAGCAGTACTTC
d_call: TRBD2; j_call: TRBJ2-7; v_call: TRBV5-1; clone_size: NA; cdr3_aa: CASSSGLAGPFYEQYF; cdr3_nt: TGCGCCAGCAGCTCGGGACTAGCGGGACCCTTCTACGAGCAGTACTTC
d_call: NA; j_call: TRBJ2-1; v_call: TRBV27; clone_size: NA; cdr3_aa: CASSLRGGGHNEQFF; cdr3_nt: TGTGCCAGCAGTCTGCGCGGCGGAGGTCACAATGAGCAGTTCTTC
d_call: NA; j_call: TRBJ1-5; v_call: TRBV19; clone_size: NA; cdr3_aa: CASSIDRRGSQPQHF; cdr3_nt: TGTGCCAGTAGTATAGATCGGCGGGGAAGTCAGCCCCAGCATTTT
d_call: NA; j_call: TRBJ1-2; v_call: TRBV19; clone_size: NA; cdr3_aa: CASSTLPGAAFPYGYTF; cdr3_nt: TGTGCCAGTAGTACCTTACCGGGAGCAGCCTTCCCCTATGGCTACACCTTC
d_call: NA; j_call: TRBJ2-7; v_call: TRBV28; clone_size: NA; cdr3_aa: CASSFRLGRRAYEQYF; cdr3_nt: TGTGCCAGCAGTTTCCGGCTAGGGCGGCGTGCCTACGAGCAGTACTTC
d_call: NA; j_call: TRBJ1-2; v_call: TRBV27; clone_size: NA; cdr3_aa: CASSFIDPLGYGYTF; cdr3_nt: TGTGCCAGCAGTTTCATCGATCCGTTGGGGTATGGCTACACCTTC
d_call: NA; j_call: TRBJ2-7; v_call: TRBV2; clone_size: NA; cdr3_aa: CASHRRYEQYF; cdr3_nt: TGTGCCAGCCACCGCCGATACGAGCAGTACTTC
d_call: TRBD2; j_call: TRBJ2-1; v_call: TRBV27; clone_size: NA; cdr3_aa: CASSLNPSGSGNEQFF; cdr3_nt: TGTGCCAGCAGTTTAAACCCTAGCGGGAGTGGCAATGAGCAGTTCTTC
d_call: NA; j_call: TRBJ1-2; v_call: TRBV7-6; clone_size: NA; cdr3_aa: CASSPPNGHGYTF; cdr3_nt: TGTGCCAGCAGCCCGCCGAACGGTCACGGCTACACCTTC
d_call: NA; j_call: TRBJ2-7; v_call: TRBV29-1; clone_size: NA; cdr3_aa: CSVSGTAYEQYF; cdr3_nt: TGCAGCGTGAGCGGGACAGCCTACGAGCAGTACTTC
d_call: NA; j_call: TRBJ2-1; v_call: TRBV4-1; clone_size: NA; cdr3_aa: CASSQEALGGEQFF; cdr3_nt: TGCGCCAGCAGCCAAGAAGCCTTGGGGGGTGAGCAGTTCTTC
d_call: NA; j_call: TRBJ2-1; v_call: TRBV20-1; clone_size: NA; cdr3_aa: CSVNGRHEQFF; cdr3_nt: TGCAGTGTAAACGGGCGTCATGAGCAGTTCTTC
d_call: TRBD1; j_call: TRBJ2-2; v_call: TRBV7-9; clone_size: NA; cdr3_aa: CASPIRDSNTGELFF; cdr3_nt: TGTGCCAGCCCAATCCGGGACAGCAACACCGGGGAGCTGTTTTTT
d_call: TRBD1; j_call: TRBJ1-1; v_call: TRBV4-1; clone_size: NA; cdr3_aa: CASSQNTGGGNTEAFF; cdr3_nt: TGCGCCAGCAGCCAAAACACAGGGGGCGGGAACACTGAAGCTTTCTTT
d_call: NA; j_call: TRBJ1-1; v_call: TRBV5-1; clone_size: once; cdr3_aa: CASSLAAGWNTEAFF; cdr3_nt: TGCGCCAGCAGCTTGGCAGCAGGCTGGAACACTGAAGCTTTCTTT
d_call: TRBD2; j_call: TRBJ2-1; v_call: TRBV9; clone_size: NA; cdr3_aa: CASSVGTSGLGGEFF; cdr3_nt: TGTGCCAGCAGCGTCGGGACTAGCGGGCTAGGGGGCGAGTTCTTC
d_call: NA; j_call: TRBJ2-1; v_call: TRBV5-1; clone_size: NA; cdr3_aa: CASSAGYNEQFF; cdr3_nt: TGCGCCAGCAGTGCAGGGTACAATGAGCAGTTCTTC
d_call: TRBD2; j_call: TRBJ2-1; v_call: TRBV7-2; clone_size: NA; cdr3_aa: CASSLVFGRASDEQFF; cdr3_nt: TGTGCCAGCAGCTTAGTCTTCGGGAGGGCCTCCGATGAGCAGTTCTTC
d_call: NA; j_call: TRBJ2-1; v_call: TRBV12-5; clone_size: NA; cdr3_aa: CASAPSGNPYNEQFF; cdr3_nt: TGTGCTAGTGCCCCCAGTGGGAACCCCTACAATGAGCAGTTCTTC
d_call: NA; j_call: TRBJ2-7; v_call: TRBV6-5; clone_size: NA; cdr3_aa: CASSWAPSSYEQYF; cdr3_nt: TGTGCCAGCAGTTGGGCTCCGAGCTCCTACGAGCAGTACTTC